The sequence of this T cell receptor beta chain was determined in a study of T cell responses to AZD1222 COVID-19 vaccine. Overall study findings and caveats: Females outnumbered males among donors, who were mostly white British; clonal diversity was possibly underestimated. Recipients of two AZD1222 doses showed rising Spike-specific TCR breadth and depth.

Sequenced by immunoSEQ multiplex PCR; TCRdb stores in-frame clones only, minus some. The repertoire holds nearly 110,000 clones, with around 91% as singletons. The germline V gene encodes CDR1 MNHEY and CDR2 SVGAGI. Trimming left V 0 bases short and J 6 bases short, with 8 bases between. The CDR3 contains 14 residues. As regards this clone: Its antigen remains unknown.

The specimen comprised peripheral blood, sampled on day 0 of AZD1222 vaccination. V gene TRBV6-5 combines with J gene TRBJ2-2; no reliable D call. This clonotype originated in an adult in good health. As DNA, the CDR3 is TGTGCCAGCAGTTACTCTGGAAGGCCCGGGGAGCTGTTTTTT. Its translation: CASSYSGRPGELFF.